This TCR beta chain is drawn from a study of OX40 agonist ivuxolimab in advanced cancers. Broader study findings: At 0.1-3.0 mg/kg, partial responders had clonal expansion among the lowest observed.

In regard to this clone: Its antigen is unknown.

Sequenced by immunoSEQ multiplex PCR; TCRdb stores in-frame clones only, minus some. The sample has 77,000 or so clones; approximately 92% are singletons. This CDR3 has 15 amino acids. V was trimmed by 7 bases and J by 2 bases, leaving 18 bases between them. Germline CDR1 reads LNHDA; CDR2 reads SQIVND (reference sequence). The TCR comes from an adult with an advanced solid tumor such as melanoma, head and neck, liver or kidney cancer. This chain connects TRBV19 to TRBJ2-7; D may be TRBD1 or TRBD2 (7 bases each). Sequenced here: CD4+ or CD8+ T cells sorted from blood, sampled in a trial of the OX40 agonist ivuxolimab. CDR3 DNA sequence: TGTGCCAGTACCTCCGACAGGGCGGGGGCCTACGAGCAGTACTTC. Translating it yields CASTSDRAGAYEQYF.